This entry lists 12 T cell receptor beta chains sequenced from one sample in a study of Ad26.COV2.S vaccination and SARS-CoV-2 variants. Treatment given: roughly 20 received Ad26.COV2.S at low or high dose, single or two shots; about 5 received placebo; per-sample allocation not given. Each sample was drawn 63 days after the first injection (of vaccine or placebo). Profiled with immunoSEQ multiplex PCR; TCRdb holds only in-frame clones, not every one. The data hold about 500,000 clones, with 89% observed a single time. The sequenced sample was peripheral blood, obtained in a trial of Ad26.COV2.S vaccine versus placebo. The receptors derive from a person aged 18-65 years who received the Ad26.COV2.S COVID-19 vaccine or a placebo.

The V and J genes are TRBV28 and TRBJ2-5, with D perhaps matching TRBD2 (5 bases). This CDR3 is built from 12 residues. Germline V CDR1 and CDR2: MDHEN, SYDVKM. V shed 3 bases and J shed 6 bases, with 8 bases lying between them. The CDR3 DNA reads as TGTGCCAGCAGTTTCGAGGGAAAGACCCAGTACTTC. Translating gives CASSFEGKTQYF. Variable domain in full (rest from reference TRBV28 and TRBJ2-5): DVKVTQSSRYLVKRTGEKVFLECVQDMDHENMFWYRQDPGLGLRLIYFSYDVKMKEKGDIPEGYSVSREKKERFSLILESASTNQTSMYLCASSFEGKTQYFGPGTRLLVL.

The chain links TRBV19 to TRBJ2-3; D unresolved. The CDR3 spans 15 residues. V lost 6 bases and J lost 2, with 15 bases in between. Germline V gives CDR1 LNHDA, CDR2 SQIVND (reference sequence). The DNA for the CDR3 is TGTGCCAGTAGCCCCCGTATCCGATACACAGATACGCAGTATTTT. As protein: CASSPRIRYTDTQYF.

This rearrangement joins TRBV6-2 or TRBV6-3 to TRBJ2-1, with D possibly matching TRBD1 (6 bases). CDR3 size: 14 residues. Deletions cut 0 bases from V and 7 bases from J, with 10 bases between. Germline CDR1 is MNHEY and CDR2 is SVGEGT. CDR3 protein: CASSYSWTDNEQFF. CDR3 nucleotides: TGTGCCAGCAGTTACTCTTGGACAGATAATGAGCAGTTCTTC.

The chain uses TRBV28 and TRBJ2-7, with 9 bases lining up with TRBD2. The length of the CDR3 is 16 residues. From germline, CDR1 is MDHEN and CDR2 SYDVKM. V dropped 5 bases and J dropped 4; count of bases not matched to a gene: 12. CDR3 in amino acids: CASSAQEAGGLYEQYF. CDR3 in DNA: TGTGCCAGCAGTGCACAGGAGGCGGGAGGGCTTTACGAGCAGTACTTC.

In this sample, this clone turned up once. The chain links TRBV13 to TRBJ2-2, with D perhaps matching TRBD1 (5 bases). Trimming took 7 bases from V and 3 from J, leaving 18 bases between them. The CDR3 runs to 16 residues. Germline loops: CDR1 PRHDT, CDR2 FYEKMQ (reference sequence). CDR3 in DNA: TGTGCCAGCACCTCGCAAAGGGGTTTTGACACCGGGGAGCTGTTTTTT. It encodes CASTSQRGFDTGELFF.

The gene calls are TRBV7-9 and TRBJ1-5, with no clear D. CDR1 and CDR2 (germline): SEHNR, FQNEAQ (reference sequence). Trimming pared 5 bases from V and 4 bases from J, leaving 12 bases between. The CDR3 is made up of 14 amino acids. The CDR3 nucleotides read TGTGCCAGCAGCGCCGGACGTGAAAATCAGCCCCAGCATTTT. Translated: CASSAGRENQPQHF.

The chain couples TRBV5-8 to TRBJ2-3, with TRBD2 matching over 10 bases. The V and J ends lost 7 bases and 2 bases, in that order; junction bases with no gene match: 7. Germline CDR1 is SGHTS and CDR2 is YDEGEE. CDR3 length: 15 amino acids. For the CDR3, the DNA is TGTGCCAGCCACAGCGGGAGGGCTTTCACAGATACGCAGTATTTT. As protein: CASHSGRAFTDTQYF.

The chain's CDR3 is CASSIVPSGSGTDTQYF. The DNA for the CDR3 is TGTGCCAGTAGTATAGTCCCTAGCGGGAGTGGGACAGATACGCAGTATTTT. The V gene is TRBV19, the J gene TRBJ2-3, with 10 bases that match TRBD2. The CDR3 has 17 residues. The germline gives CDR1 LNHDA, CDR2 SQIVND (reference sequence). Germline trimming cut 1 base from V and 3 bases from J; bases unmatched to any gene: 7.

This clone is a singleton in its sample. The rearrangement joins TRBV4-1 to TRBJ2-2; D is ambiguous. V was cut by 1 base and J by 6 bases, with 15 bases left in between. Per germline, CDR1 MGHRA and CDR2 YSYEKL. The CDR3 is made up of 16 amino acids. This CDR3 reads CASSQGAGVVAGELFF. CDR3 DNA sequence: TGCGCCAGCAGCCAAGGGGCCGGAGTAGTCGCCGGGGAGCTGTTTTTT.

The chain recombines TRBV5-4 with TRBJ1-2; no firm D call. The CDR3 is 16 residues long. Trimming removed 2 bases from V and 8 bases from J, with 22 bases in between. Germline-derived CDR1 and CDR2 are SGHNT and YYREEE (reference sequence). The CDR3 spells CASSFSLRGLQGGYTF. The CDR3 nucleotides are TGTGCCAGCAGCTTTTCCCTTCGTGGGCTCCAAGGGGGCTACACCTTC.

The chain uses TRBV20-1 and TRBJ2-7; unclear D gene. From germline, CDR1 is DFQATT and CDR2 SNEGSKA (reference sequence). The CDR3 length is 12 residues. The germline V and J ends were trimmed by 3 bases and 7 bases, with 13 bases remaining between them. The CDR3 bases are TGCAGTGCTAGTGAGGTAGCTGGGGAGCAGTACTTC. Translation gives CSASEVAGEQYF.

V is TRBV5-4 and J is TRBJ1-1, with D hard to call. Germline CDR1 reads SGHNT; CDR2 reads YYREEE (reference sequence). Trimming took off 3 bases at V and 1 base at J, with 7 bases between the two ends. The CDR3 has 13 amino acids. DNA for the CDR3: TGTGCCAGCAGCTACCATGGGAACACTGAAGCTTTCTTT. It encodes CASSYHGNTEAFF.